The next 8 T cell receptor beta chains were all read from a single sample in a study of blood T cell repertoires in COVID-19. The repertoire was sequenced with immunoSEQ multiplex PCR; TCRdb's copy has only in-frame clones and lacks some. Of 250,000 or so clones in the sample, about nine tenths are singletons; the top ten hold approximately 2.4%. The sequencing sample was made of PBMCs or T cells enriched from blood (not recorded which). The receptor set was obtained from a woman aged 18-29 years who had recovered from COVID-19.

The chain joins TRBV5-1 to TRBJ1-1; no clear D. V was cut by 0 bases and J by 6 bases, with 9 bases left in between. CDR3 length: 13 amino acids. Germline CDR1 reads SGHRS; CDR2 reads YFSETQ. CDR3 residues: CASSLGQLAEAFF. As DNA, the CDR3 is TGCGCCAGCAGCTTGGGGCAATTGGCTGAAGCTTTCTTT.

V is TRBV29-1 and J is TRBJ2-7; 9 nucleotides line up with TRBD1. With V trimmed by 4 bases and J by 1 base, 5 bases remained unmatched. CDR1 is SQVTM and CDR2 is ANQGSEA in the germline V gene. The CDR3 contains 14 residues. CDR3 sequence: CSVATGGGSYEQYF. CDR3 bases: TGCAGCGTTGCGACAGGGGGGGGTTCCTACGAGCAGTACTTC.

The chain combines TRBV18 with TRBJ1-2, with D hard to call. The CDR3 covers 13 residues. CDR1 KGHSH and CDR2 LQKENI come from the germline V gene. Between the trimmed V and J ends, which lost 2 bases and 6 bases, there was a span of 10 bases. The CDR3 DNA reads as TGTGCCAGCTCACCAGAGGCTCTCCATGGCTACACCTTC. Protein product: CASSPEALHGYTF.

J is TRBJ1-1 and V is TRBV3-1 (or the pseudogene TRBV3-2); tentatively, D is TRBD1 (6 bases). The CDR3 is 15 amino acids. Trimming cost V 0 bases and J 1 base, with 9 bases left between them. Per the germline V gene, CDR1 is LGHDT and CDR2 is YNNKEL (reference sequence). The CDR3 bases are TGTGCCAGCAGCCAAGATCTGGGGGCGAACACTGAAGCTTTCTTT. As protein: CASSQDLGANTEAFF.

The V and J genes are TRBV5-4 and TRBJ2-2, with unresolved D. With 3 bases removed from V and 4 bases from J, the gap between germline ends came to 16 bases. Germline V gene data show CDR1 as SGHNT and CDR2 as YYREEE (reference sequence). This CDR3 comprises 16 residues. CDR3 protein: CASSSDTRLTTGELFF. DNA of the CDR3: TGTGCCAGCAGCTCCGACACCCGCCTCACCACCGGGGAGCTGTTTTTT.

The chain couples TRBV10-2 to TRBJ1-2; D remains unclear. This CDR3 comprises 13 residues. The ends were cut back, 4 bases at V and 4 bases at J, with 10 bases in the middle. Germline CDR1 and CDR2: WSHSY and SAAADI. The CDR3 sequence: CASSVSGSYGYTF. The CDR3 nucleotides read TGCGCCAGCAGTGTGTCCGGGAGCTATGGCTACACCTTC.

This rearrangement joins TRBV10-3 to TRBJ1-1; 9 nucleotides match TRBD1. Looked up from germline, CDR1 is ENHRY and CDR2 is SYGVKD. The CDR3 runs to 19 residues. The V and J ends lost 2 bases and 1 base, in that order; junction bases with no gene match: 14. The CDR3, as DNA: TGTGCCATCAGTGAGCTGAAGGGGACAGGGAACCTTTCGAACACTGAAGCTTTCTTT. Residues: CAISELKGTGNLSNTEAFF.

The rearrangement links TRBV27 to TRBJ2-5; TRBD2 might be the D (5 bases). Germline CDR1 reads MNHEY; CDR2 reads SMNVEV (reference sequence). The CDR3 is 13 residues long. V gave up 6 bases and J gave up 3 bases, with 11 bases separating them. The CDR3 DNA is TGTGCCAGCAGACTAGGAATAGAAGAGACCCAGTACTTC. It is translated as CASRLGIEETQYF.